The clone carrying this TCR beta chain was recorded many times. The target antigen is unknown. The data were obtained in a study of T cells after yellow fever vaccination. Study-level findings and limits: A faster peak, day 5 versus 15, was reached by the weaker secondary response.

Trimming removed 4 bases from V and 2 bases from J, with 8 bases in between. CDR1 is MNHEY and CDR2 is SVGAGI in the germline V gene. The CDR3 extends over 13 amino acids. Template switching with 5'RACE generated the TCR cDNA and added a universal primer site and UMIs. In TCRdb, the 5' RACE reads were re-called with MiXCR into one record per CDR3 protein. Of 300,000 to 400,000 distinct CDR3 sequences listed, 8.7% are singletons. This chain links TRBV6-5 with TRBJ2-5; no reliable D call. The receptor was derived from a man aged 18 to 29 who received the YFV17D yellow fever vaccine. This sample comprised PBMCs, obtained on the day of the first yellow fever vaccination. The CDR3 nucleotides are TGTGCCAGCAGTTTAAACAGTCAAGAGACCCAGTACTTC. It translates to CASSLNSQETQYF.